This is a list of T cell receptor beta chains from one sample in a study of blood T cell repertoires in COVID-19. This table comes from immunoSEQ multiplex PCR, and its TCRdb copy is limited to in-frame clones, with some not included. The table lists 150,000 or so clones, less than 80% of them singletons. Sequenced: peripheral blood. The receptors originated from a woman of 80 years or more with active or convalescent COVID-19. The CDR3 runs from the conserved cysteine through the conserved F or W. A D gene is named only where the DNA matches it firmly. Part of the rows lack a size; the others show once, few, many or a class for expanded clones.

clone_size: NA
v_call: TRBV12-5
j_call: TRBJ1-5
d_call: NA
cdr3_aa: CASGLNPASGSNQPQHF
cdr3_nt: TGTGCTAGTGGTTTGAACCCAGCCTCGGGTAGCAATCAGCCCCAGCATTTT

clone_size: NA
v_call: TRBV28
j_call: TRBJ1-1
d_call: NA
cdr3_aa: CASSLYGTPPGGAFF
cdr3_nt: TGTGCCAGCAGTTTATATGGGACACCCCCGGGGGGAGCTTTCTTT

clone_size: few
v_call: TRBV2
j_call: TRBJ2-7
d_call: NA
cdr3_aa: CASREDSFSYEQYF
cdr3_nt: TGTGCCAGCAGGGAGGACAGCTTTTCCTACGAGCAGTACTTC

clone_size: NA
v_call: TRBV18
j_call: TRBJ2-7
d_call: TRBD1
cdr3_aa: CASSPPGQNYEQYF
cdr3_nt: TGTGCCAGCTCACCACCGGGACAGAACTACGAGCAGTACTTC

clone_size: NA
v_call: TRBV10-3
j_call: TRBJ1-5
d_call: NA
cdr3_aa: CAISVAGPSNQPQHF
cdr3_nt: TGTGCCATCAGTGTGGCAGGGCCAAGCAATCAGCCCCAGCATTTT

clone_size: many
v_call: TRBV7-9
j_call: TRBJ1-1
d_call: NA
cdr3_aa: CASSLHTRGSRTEAFF
cdr3_nt: TGTGCCAGCAGCTTACATACCCGCGGCAGTCGGACTGAAGCTTTCTTT

clone_size: NA
v_call: TRBV12-3/TRBV12-4
j_call: TRBJ2-2
d_call: NA
cdr3_aa: CASSTPRWELFF
cdr3_nt: TGTGCCAGCAGTACCCCGCGCTGGGAGCTGTTTTTT

clone_size: NA
v_call: TRBV15
j_call: TRBJ1-5
d_call: TRBD1
cdr3_aa: CATSRGQGTQPQHF
cdr3_nt: TGTGCCACCAGCAGGGGACAGGGGACTCAGCCCCAGCATTTT

clone_size: NA
v_call: TRBV3-1/TRBV3-2
j_call: TRBJ2-7
d_call: NA
cdr3_aa: CASSQDSLGSRTYEQYF
cdr3_nt: TGTGCCAGCAGCCAAGACAGTCTAGGCTCCCGCACCTACGAGCAGTACTTC

clone_size: NA
v_call: TRBV5-6
j_call: TRBJ2-2
d_call: NA
cdr3_aa: CASSFRLPRAGELFF
cdr3_nt: TGTGCCAGCAGCTTCCGACTCCCCAGGGCCGGGGAGCTGTTTTTT

clone_size: NA
v_call: TRBV5-1
j_call: TRBJ2-7
d_call: TRBD1
cdr3_aa: CASSFGQQGVGVEQYF
cdr3_nt: TGCGCCAGCAGCTTCGGCCAGCAGGGGGTAGGGGTCGAGCAGTACTTC

clone_size: once
v_call: TRBV15
j_call: TRBJ1-2
d_call: NA
cdr3_aa: CATSRDEIVTGKGYTF
cdr3_nt: TGTGCCACCAGCAGAGACGAAATCGTCACAGGGAAAGGCTACACCTTC

clone_size: NA
v_call: TRBV9
j_call: TRBJ1-4
d_call: NA
cdr3_aa: CASSVADSQQLFF
cdr3_nt: TGTGCCAGCAGCGTAGCGGACAGTCAGCAACTGTTTTTT

clone_size: NA
v_call: TRBV7-2
j_call: TRBJ2-7
d_call: TRBD1
cdr3_aa: CASSSTRGKFYEQYF
cdr3_nt: TGTGCCAGCAGCTCCACCAGGGGGAAGTTCTACGAGCAGTACTTC

clone_size: NA
v_call: TRBV20-1
j_call: TRBJ1-5
d_call: NA
cdr3_aa: CSASHGSDYSNQPQHF
cdr3_nt: TGCAGTGCTAGTCATGGCAGCGACTATAGCAATCAGCCCCAGCATTTT

clone_size: NA
v_call: TRBV6-1
j_call: TRBJ1-3
d_call: TRBD1
cdr3_aa: CASSETGGGGNTIYF
cdr3_nt: TGTGCCAGCAGTGAAACAGGGGGTGGTGGAAACACCATATATTTT

clone_size: NA
v_call: TRBV30
j_call: TRBJ1-2
d_call: NA
cdr3_aa: CAWSSGTPYGYTF
cdr3_nt: TGTGCCTGGAGTTCCGGGACACCTTATGGCTACACCTTC

clone_size: NA
v_call: TRBV30
j_call: TRBJ2-1
d_call: NA
cdr3_aa: CAWSVQLVLENEQFF
cdr3_nt: TGTGCCTGGAGTGTACAGCTCGTACTTGAGAATGAGCAGTTCTTC

clone_size: NA
v_call: TRBV5-5
j_call: TRBJ1-5
d_call: TRBD1
cdr3_aa: CASSSGQGARQPQHF
cdr3_nt: TGTGCCAGCAGCTCCGGACAGGGAGCGCGTCAGCCCCAGCATTTT

clone_size: NA
v_call: TRBV10-3
j_call: TRBJ2-1
d_call: NA
cdr3_aa: CAASGSGGGYNEQFF
cdr3_nt: TGTGCCGCCAGCGGGTCAGGGGGTGGCTACAATGAGCAGTTCTTC